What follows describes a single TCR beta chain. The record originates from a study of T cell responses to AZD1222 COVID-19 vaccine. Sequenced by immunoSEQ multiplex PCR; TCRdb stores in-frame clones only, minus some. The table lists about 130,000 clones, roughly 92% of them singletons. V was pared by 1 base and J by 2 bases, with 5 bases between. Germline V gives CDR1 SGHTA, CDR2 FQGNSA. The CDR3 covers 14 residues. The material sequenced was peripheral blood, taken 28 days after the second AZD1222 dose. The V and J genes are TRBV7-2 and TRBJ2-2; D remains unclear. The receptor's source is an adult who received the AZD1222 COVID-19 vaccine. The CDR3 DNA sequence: TGTGCCAGCAGCTTAGGCCGCAACACCGGGGAGCTGTTTTTT. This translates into CASSLGRNTGELFF.